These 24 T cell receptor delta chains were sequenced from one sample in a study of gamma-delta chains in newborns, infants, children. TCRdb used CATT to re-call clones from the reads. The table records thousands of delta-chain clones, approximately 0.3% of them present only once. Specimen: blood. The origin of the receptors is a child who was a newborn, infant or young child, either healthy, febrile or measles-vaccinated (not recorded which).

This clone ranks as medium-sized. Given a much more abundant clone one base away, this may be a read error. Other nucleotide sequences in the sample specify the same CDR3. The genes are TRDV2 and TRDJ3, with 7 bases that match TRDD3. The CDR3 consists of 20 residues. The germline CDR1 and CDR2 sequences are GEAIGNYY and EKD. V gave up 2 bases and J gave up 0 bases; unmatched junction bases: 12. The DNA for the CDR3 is TGTGCCTGTGACAAAGTTTACCGGGGGATCAGCTCCTGGGACACCCGACAGATGTTTTTC. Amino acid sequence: CACDKVYRGISSWDTRQMFF.

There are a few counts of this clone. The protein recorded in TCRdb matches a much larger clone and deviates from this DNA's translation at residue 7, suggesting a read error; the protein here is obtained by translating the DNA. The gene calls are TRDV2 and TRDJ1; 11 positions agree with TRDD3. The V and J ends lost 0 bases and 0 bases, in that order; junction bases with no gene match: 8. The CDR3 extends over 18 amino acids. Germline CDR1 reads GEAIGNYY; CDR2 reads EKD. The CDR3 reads CACDTVGLGDMNTDKLIF. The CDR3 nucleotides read TGTGCCTGTGACACCGTTGGACTGGGGGATATGAACACCGATAAACTCATCTTT.

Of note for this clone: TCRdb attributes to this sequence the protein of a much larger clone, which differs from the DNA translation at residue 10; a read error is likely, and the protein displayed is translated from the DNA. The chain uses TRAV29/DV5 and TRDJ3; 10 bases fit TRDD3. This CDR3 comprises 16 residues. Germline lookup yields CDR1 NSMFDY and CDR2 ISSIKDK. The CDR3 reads CAASGGYSWGTRQMFF. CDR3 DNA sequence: TGTGCAGCAAGTGGGGGATACTCCTGGGGCACCCGACAGATGTTTTTC.

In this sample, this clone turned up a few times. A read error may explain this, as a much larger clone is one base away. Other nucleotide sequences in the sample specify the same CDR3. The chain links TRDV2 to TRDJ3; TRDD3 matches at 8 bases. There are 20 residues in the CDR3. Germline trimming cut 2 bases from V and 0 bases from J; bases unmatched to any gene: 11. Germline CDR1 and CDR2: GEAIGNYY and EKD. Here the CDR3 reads CACDNTGGYPSSWDTRQMFF. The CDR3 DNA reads TGTGCCTGTGACAATACTGGGGGGTACCCTAGCTCCTGGGACACCCGACAGATGTTTTTC.

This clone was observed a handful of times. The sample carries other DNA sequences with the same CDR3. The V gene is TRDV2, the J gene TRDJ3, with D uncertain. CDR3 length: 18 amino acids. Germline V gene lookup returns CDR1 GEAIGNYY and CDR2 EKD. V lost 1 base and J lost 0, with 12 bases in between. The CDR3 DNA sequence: TGTGCCTGTGACACTGGAGGGTACGGCTCCTGGGACACCCGACAGATGTTTTTC. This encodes CACDTGGYGSWDTRQMFF.

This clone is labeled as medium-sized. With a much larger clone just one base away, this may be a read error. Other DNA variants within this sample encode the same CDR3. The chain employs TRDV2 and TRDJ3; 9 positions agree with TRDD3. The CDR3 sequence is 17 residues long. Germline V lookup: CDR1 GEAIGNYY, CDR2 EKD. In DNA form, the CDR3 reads TGTGCCTGTGACTACTGGGGGAGCTCCTGGGACACCCGACAAATGTTTTTC. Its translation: CACDYWGSSWDTRQMFF.

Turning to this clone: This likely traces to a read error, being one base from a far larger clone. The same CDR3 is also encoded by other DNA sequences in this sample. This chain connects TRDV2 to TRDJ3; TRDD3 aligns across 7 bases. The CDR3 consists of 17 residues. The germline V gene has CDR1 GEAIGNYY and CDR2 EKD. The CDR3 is CACDTWGSSWDTRQMFF. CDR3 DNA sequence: TGTGCCTGTGACACCTGGGGGAGCTCCTGGGACACCCGGCAGATGTTTTTC.

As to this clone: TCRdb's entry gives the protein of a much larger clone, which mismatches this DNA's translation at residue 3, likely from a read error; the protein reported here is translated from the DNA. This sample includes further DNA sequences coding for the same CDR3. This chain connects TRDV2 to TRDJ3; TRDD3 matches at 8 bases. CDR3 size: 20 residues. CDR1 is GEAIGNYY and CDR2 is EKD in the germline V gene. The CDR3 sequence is CARDRTGGRLSSWDTRQMFF. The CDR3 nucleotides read TGTGCCCGTGACCGTACTGGGGGGCGACTTAGCTCCTGGGACACCCGACAGATGTTTTTC.

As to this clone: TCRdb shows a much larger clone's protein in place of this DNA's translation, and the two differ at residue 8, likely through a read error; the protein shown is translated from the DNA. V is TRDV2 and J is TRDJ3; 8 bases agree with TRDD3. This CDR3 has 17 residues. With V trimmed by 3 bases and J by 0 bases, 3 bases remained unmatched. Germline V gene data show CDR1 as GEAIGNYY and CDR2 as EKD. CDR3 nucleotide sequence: TGTGCCTGTGACTACTGGGGGGGCTCCTGGGACACCCGACAGATGTTTTTC. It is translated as CACDYWGGSWDTRQMFF.

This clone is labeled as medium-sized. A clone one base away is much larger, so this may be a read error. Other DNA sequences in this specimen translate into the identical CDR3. The CDR3 nucleotides read TGTGCCTGTGACACCGTAGACTGGAACTGGGACACCCGACAGATGTTCTTC. This translates into CACDTVDWNWDTRQMFF. This rearrangement joins TRDV2 to TRDJ3; TRDD3 is a possible D gene (6 bases). Germline V gene sequence: CDR1 GEAIGNYY, CDR2 EKD. The CDR3 is made up of 17 amino acids.

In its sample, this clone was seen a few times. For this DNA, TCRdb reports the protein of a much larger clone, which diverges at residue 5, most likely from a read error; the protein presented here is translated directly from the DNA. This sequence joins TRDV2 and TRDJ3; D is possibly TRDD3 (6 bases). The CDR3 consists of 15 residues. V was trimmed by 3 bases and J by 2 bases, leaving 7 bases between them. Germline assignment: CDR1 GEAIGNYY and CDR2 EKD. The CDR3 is CACDRGTWDTRQMFF. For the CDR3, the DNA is TGTGCCTGTGACCGGGGGACCTGGGACACCCGACAGATGTTTTTC.

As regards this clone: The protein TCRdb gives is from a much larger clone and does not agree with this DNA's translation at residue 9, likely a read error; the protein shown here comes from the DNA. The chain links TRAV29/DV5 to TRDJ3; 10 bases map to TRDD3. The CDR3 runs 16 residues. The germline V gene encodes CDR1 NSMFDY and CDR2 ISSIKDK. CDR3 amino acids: CAASGGYSCDTRQMFF. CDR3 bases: TGTGCAGCAAGTGGGGGATACTCCTGTGACACCCGACAGATGTTTTTC.

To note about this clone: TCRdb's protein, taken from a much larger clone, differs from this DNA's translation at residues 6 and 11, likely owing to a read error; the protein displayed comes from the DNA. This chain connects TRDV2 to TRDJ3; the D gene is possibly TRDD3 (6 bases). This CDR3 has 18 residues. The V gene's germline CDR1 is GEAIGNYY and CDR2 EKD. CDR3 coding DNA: TGTGCCTGTGACACCGAGGGGGGAAGCTCCCGGGACACCCGACAGATGTTTTTC. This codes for CACDTEGGSSRDTRQMFF.

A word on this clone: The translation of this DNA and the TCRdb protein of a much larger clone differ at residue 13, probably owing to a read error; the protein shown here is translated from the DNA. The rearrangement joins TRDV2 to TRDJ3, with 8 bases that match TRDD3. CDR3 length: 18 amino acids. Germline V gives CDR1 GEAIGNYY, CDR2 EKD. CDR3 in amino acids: CACDTVWGSSWDARQMFF. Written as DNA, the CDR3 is TGTGCCTGTGACACCGTCTGGGGGAGCTCCTGGGACGCCCGACAGATGTTTTTC.

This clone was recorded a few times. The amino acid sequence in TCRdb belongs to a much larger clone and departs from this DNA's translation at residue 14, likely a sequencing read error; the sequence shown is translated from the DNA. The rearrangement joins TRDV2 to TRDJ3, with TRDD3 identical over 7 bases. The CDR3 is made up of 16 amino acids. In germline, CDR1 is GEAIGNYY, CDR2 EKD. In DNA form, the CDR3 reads TGTGCCTGTGACTGGGGGAGCTCCTGGGACACCCGACAGTTGTTTTTC. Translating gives CACDWGSSWDTRQLFF.

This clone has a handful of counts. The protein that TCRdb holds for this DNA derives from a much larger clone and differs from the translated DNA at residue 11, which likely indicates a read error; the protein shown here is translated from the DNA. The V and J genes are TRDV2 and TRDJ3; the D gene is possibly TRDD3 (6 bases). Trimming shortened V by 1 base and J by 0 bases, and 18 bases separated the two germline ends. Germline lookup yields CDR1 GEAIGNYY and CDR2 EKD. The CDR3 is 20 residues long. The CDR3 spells CACDTKPLDTGSWDTRQMFF. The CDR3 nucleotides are TGTGCCTGTGACACGAAACCCTTGGATACTGGCTCCTGGGACACCCGACAGATGTTTTTC.

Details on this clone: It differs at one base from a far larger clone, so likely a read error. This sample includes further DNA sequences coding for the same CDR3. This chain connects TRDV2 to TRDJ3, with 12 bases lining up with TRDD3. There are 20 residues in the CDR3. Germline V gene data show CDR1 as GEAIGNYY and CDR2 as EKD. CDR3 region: CACDTVVTGGYIRDTRQMFF. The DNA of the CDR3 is TGTGCCTGCGACACCGTGGTTACTGGGGGATACATCCGGGACACCCGACAGATGTTTTTC.

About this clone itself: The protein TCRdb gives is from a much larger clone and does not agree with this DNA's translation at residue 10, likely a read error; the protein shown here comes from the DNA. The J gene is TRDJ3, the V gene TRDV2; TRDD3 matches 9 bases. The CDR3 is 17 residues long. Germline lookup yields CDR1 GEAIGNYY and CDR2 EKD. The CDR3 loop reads CACEYWGSSRDTRQMFF. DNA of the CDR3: TGTGCCTGTGAATACTGGGGGAGCTCCCGGGACACCCGACAGATGTTTTTC.

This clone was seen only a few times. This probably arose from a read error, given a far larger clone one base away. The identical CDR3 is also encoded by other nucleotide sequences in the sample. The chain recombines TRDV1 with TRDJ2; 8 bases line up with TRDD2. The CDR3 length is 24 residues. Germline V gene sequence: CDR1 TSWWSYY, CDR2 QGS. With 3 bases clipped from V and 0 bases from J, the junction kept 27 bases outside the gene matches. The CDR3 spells CALGDLPTGAKLTLLEALTAQLFF. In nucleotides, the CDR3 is TGTGCTCTTGGGGATCTTCCTACGGGGGCTAAGCTCACACTTTTAGAAGCTTTGACAGCACAACTCTTCTTT.

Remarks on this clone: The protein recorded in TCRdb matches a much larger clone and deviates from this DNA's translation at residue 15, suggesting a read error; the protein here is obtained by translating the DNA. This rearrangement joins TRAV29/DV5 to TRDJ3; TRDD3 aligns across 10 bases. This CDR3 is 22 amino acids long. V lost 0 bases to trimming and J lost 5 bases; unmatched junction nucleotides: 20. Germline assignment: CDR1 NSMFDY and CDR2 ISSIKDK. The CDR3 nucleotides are TGTGCAGCAAGCGGGGGTCGACTGGGGGATCTCCTTCGGGCCCGGGACACCCGACAGATGTTTTTC. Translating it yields CAASGGRLGDLLRARDTRQMFF.

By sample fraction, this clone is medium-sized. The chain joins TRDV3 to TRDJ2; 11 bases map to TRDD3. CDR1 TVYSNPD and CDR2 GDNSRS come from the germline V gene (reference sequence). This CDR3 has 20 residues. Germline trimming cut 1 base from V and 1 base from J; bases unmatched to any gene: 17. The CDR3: CAFTGQVGDTQGFLTAQLFF. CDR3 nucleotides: TGTGCCTTTACCGGTCAGGTGGGGGATACGCAAGGGTTTTTGACAGCACAACTCTTCTTT.

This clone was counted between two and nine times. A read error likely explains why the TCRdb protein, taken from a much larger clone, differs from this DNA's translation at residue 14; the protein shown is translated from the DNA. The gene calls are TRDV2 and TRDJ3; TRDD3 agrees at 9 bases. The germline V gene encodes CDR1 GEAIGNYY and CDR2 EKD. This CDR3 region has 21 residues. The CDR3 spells CACDAESLLGESSLDTRQMFF. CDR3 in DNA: TGTGCCTGTGACGCCGAGTCTTTACTGGGGGAGAGCTCCTTGGACACCCGACAGATGTTTTTC.

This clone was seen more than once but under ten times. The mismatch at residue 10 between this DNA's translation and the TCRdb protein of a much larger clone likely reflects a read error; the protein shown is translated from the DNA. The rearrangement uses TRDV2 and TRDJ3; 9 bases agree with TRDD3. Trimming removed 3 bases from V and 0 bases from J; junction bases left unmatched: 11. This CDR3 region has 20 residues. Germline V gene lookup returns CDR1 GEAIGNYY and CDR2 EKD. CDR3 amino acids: CACDRTGGRHSSWDTRQMFF. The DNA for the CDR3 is TGTGCCTGTGACCGTACTGGGGGACGACATAGCTCCTGGGACACCCGACAGATGTTTTTC.

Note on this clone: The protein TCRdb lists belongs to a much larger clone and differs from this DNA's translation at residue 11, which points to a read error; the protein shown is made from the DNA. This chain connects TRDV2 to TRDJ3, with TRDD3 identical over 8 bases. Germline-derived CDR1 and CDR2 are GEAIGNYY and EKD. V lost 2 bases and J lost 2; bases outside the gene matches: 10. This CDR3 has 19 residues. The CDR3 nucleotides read TGTGCCTGTGACAAAGTACTGGGGGGGAGCCCCTGGGACACCCGACAGATGTTTTTC. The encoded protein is CACDKVLGGSPWDTRQMFF.